The 22 T cell receptor beta chains in this list originate from one sample, sequenced in a study of vaccination and CD4 T cells after COVID-19. Once obtained from cultured CD4+ T cells, the DNA was sequenced using the Oncomine TCR Beta short-read assay. TCRdb called the PCR reads again in MiXCR, with one record for every CDR3 protein. The sample holds roughly 9,800 distinct CDR3 sequences, roughly 35% seen once. Treatment defined: roughly 10-day PBMC culture with coronavirus spike peptide pools or control peptides (ViraFEST assay). Harvesting of the unexposed donor's CD4+ T cells predated the COVID-19 pandemic (2011-2018). The antigens for these receptors are not known. What was sequenced was CD4+ T cells from blood, cultured in vitro. The receptors derive from a human donor in good health.

This clonotype was picked up a small number of times. J is TRBJ2-3 and V is TRBV19; D is ambiguous. Germline V lookup: CDR1 LNHDA, CDR2 SQIVND (reference sequence). The length of the CDR3 is 15 residues. The V and J ends lost 5 bases and 0 bases respectively, with 12 bases between them. CDR3 protein: CASSLLTGSTDTQYF. Written as DNA, the CDR3 is TGTGCCAGTAGTCTCCTGACTGGAAGCACAGATACGCAGTATTTT.

The J gene is TRBJ1-1, the V gene TRBV20-1; no firm D call. The length of the CDR3 is 12 residues. CDR1 is DFQATT, CDR2 SNEGSKA, per germline (reference sequence). Trimming stripped 0 bases from V and 7 bases from J, with 9 bases between. The CDR3 nucleotides are TGCAGTGCTAGAGATTTGGGCGGTGAAGCTTTCTTT. Protein: CSARDLGGEAFF.

V and J are TRBV12-3 or TRBV12-4 and TRBJ2-3; tentatively, D is TRBD2 (5 bases). The CDR3 length is 14 residues. V shed 6 bases and J shed 4 bases, with 14 bases lying between them. The CDR3 is CASREDRNPDTQYF. The DNA for the CDR3 is TGTGCCAGCAGGGAGGATAGGAATCCAGATACGCAGTATTTT.

The gene calls are TRBV29-1 and TRBJ2-3; 8 bases match TRBD2. With 8 bases clipped from V and 0 bases from J, the junction kept 4 bases outside the gene matches. The CDR3 covers 13 residues. The germline V gene has CDR1 SQVTM and CDR2 ANQGSEA. The CDR3 region has the DNA TGCAGCCGGGGGGGAGGGAGCACAGATACGCAGTATTTT. Translation: CSRGGGSTDTQYF.

This rearrangement joins TRBV28 to TRBJ1-4; possible D gene TRBD1, 5 bases. The V end was cut by 7 bases, the J end by 8 bases, with 20 bases between. The CDR3 spans 15 residues. CDR1 is MDHEN, CDR2 SYDVKM, per germline. The CDR3 sequence is CASIEGRDFGEKLFF. In DNA, the CDR3 is TGTGCCAGCATTGAAGGGAGGGACTTTGGGGAAAAACTGTTTTTT.

This clonotype was seen a handful of times. The chain joins TRBV28 to TRBJ1-5; 7 positions agree with TRBD1. Germline-derived CDR1 and CDR2 are MDHEN and SYDVKM. The CDR3 loop spans 15 amino acids. The trim removed 1 base at V and 1 base at J, leaving 1 base unmatched. CDR3 loop: CASSLSRGSNQPQHF. CDR3 in DNA: TGTGCCAGCAGTTTATCCAGGGGGAGCAATCAGCCCCAGCATTTT. Full variable domain (outside the CDR3, taken from reference TRBV28 and TRBJ1-5): DVKVTQSSRYLVKRTGEKVFLECVQDMDHENMFWYRQDPGLGLRLIYFSYDVKMKEKGDIPEGYSVSREKKERFSLILESASTNQTSMYLCASSLSRGSNQPQHFGDGTRLSIL.

The chain uses TRBV7-6 and TRBJ1-1; 7 bases align to TRBD1. CDR1 and CDR2 from the germline V gene are SGHVS and FNYEAQ. V shed 4 bases and J 6 bases; nucleotides not matched to a gene: 8. The CDR3 spans 14 residues. This CDR3 reads CASSSRQGRSEAFF. DNA of the CDR3: TGTGCCAGCAGCTCGCGACAGGGTCGGTCTGAAGCTTTCTTT.

The chain employs TRBV4-3 and TRBJ1-1, with a possible D match to TRBD1 (5 bases). The CDR3 has 14 residues. CDR1 is LGHNA and CDR2 is YSLEER in the germline V gene. Deletions cut 0 bases from V and 4 bases from J, with 9 bases between. The CDR3 DNA sequence: TGCGCCAGCAGCCAAGACTTTGGGACCACTGAAGCTTTCTTT. This translates into CASSQDFGTTEAFF.

The chain links TRBV11-2 to TRBJ2-2; no reliable D call. V was pared by 2 bases and J by 8 bases, with 12 bases between. Germline V gives CDR1 SGHAT, CDR2 FQNNGV. The length of the CDR3 is 14 residues. The chain's CDR3 is CASSLILAGGELFF. The CDR3 DNA sequence: TGTGCCAGCAGCTTAATCCTTGCCGGGGGGGAGCTGTTTTTT.

This sequence joins TRBV6-5 and TRBJ1-2; D uncertain. CDR3 length: 15 amino acids. Germline CDR1 is MNHEY and CDR2 is SVGAGI. V dropped 0 bases and J dropped 3 bases, with 11 bases sitting between them. The CDR3, as DNA: TGTGCCAGCAGTTACTCGATTGTGGCAGACTATGGCTACACCTTC. It is translated as CASSYSIVADYGYTF.

The rearrangement links TRBV29-1 to TRBJ1-1, with D unresolved. The CDR3 is 10 amino acids. Trimming left V 7 bases short and J 5 bases short, with 8 bases between. CDR1 and CDR2 from the germline V gene are SQVTM and ANQGSEA. The DNA for the CDR3 is TGCAGCGCCGGTGGAACTGAAGCTTTCTTT. This codes for CSAGGTEAFF.

The chain uses TRBV12-3 or TRBV12-4 and TRBJ2-2, with 10 bases matching TRBD2. This CDR3 has 17 amino acids. V dropped 7 bases and J dropped 0; count of bases not matched to a gene: 8. CDR3 protein: CASTYPSGGANTGELFF. Written as DNA, the CDR3 is TGTGCCAGCACCTACCCTAGCGGGGGTGCGAACACCGGGGAGCTGTTTTTT.

V usage is TRBV2 and J usage is TRBJ2-1, with 7 bases aligning to TRBD2. Unmatched junction bases numbered 9, after V lost 6 bases and J lost 4 bases. The CDR3 consists of 15 residues. Germline V gives CDR1 SNHLY, CDR2 FYNNEI. CDR3 region: CASRAWGGVYNEQFF. The DNA of the CDR3 is TGTGCCAGCAGAGCCTGGGGGGGGGTTTACAATGAGCAGTTCTTC. Looking up the rest from reference TRBV2 and TRBJ2-1 gives the full variable domain: EPEVTQTPSHQVTQMGQEVILRCVPISNHLYFYWYRQILGQKVEFLVSFYNNEISEKSEIFDDQFSVERPDGSNFTLKIRSTKLEDSAMYFCASRAWGGVYNEQFFGPGTRLTVL.

This clonotype was detected only a few times. The chain combines TRBV12-3 or TRBV12-4 with TRBJ1-1; 8 bases align to TRBD1. This CDR3 has 13 residues. Trimming cost V 4 bases and J 5 bases; bases outside gene matches: 3. The CDR3 DNA sequence: TGTGCCAGCAGTTCGACAGGGGTGACTGAAGCTTTCTTT. Protein sequence: CASSSTGVTEAFF.

The chain uses TRBV7-9 and TRBJ2-5; the match to TRBD2 covers 9 bases. This CDR3 contains 15 residues. J lost 2 bases, V lost 3 bases, and 4 bases had no gene match. Germline V gene data show CDR1 as SEHNR and CDR2 as FQNEAQ (reference sequence). The CDR3 DNA sequence: TGTGCCAGCAGCTTCCTAGCGGGGATACAAGAGACCCAGTACTTC. This gives the protein CASSFLAGIQETQYF.

The rearrangement links TRBV7-6 to TRBJ1-4; the D is unclear. V lost 1 base and J lost 5, with 11 bases in between. This CDR3 contains 15 residues. From germline, CDR1 is SGHVS and CDR2 FNYEAQ. Written as DNA, the CDR3 is TGTGCCAGCAGCTTAGGAGCAGCCCTCAATGAAAAACTGTTTTTT. This translates into CASSLGAALNEKLFF.

The CDR3 DNA is TGTGCCAGCAGTTCTCTGAGCGGGCAGGTGGAGACCCAGTACTTC. It encodes CASSSLSGQVETQYF. The chain carries TRBV6-5 and TRBJ2-5; perhaps TRBD2 as D (6 bases). V was trimmed by 4 bases and J by 5 bases, leaving 17 bases between them. Germline values: CDR1 MNHEY, CDR2 SVGAGI. The CDR3 runs to 15 residues.

This clonotype occurred a few times. The chain's CDR3 is CSARLQGREQYF. DNA of the CDR3: TGCAGTGCTAGACTTCAGGGCCGCGAGCAGTACTTC. The chain carries TRBV20-1 and TRBJ2-7; possible D gene TRBD1, 5 bases. This CDR3 is built from 12 residues. V was clipped by 2 bases and J by 6 bases, with 11 bases between them. The germline V gene encodes CDR1 DFQATT and CDR2 SNEGSKA (reference sequence).

CDR3 residues: CASSVGVSRGSTDTQYF. DNA for the CDR3: TGTGCCAGCAGCGTAGGTGTATCCAGGGGGAGCACAGATACGCAGTATTTT. This chain connects TRBV9 to TRBJ2-3; 7 bases match TRBD1. Germline V gene lookup returns CDR1 SGDLS and CDR2 YYNGEE. The trim removed 0 bases at V and 0 bases at J, leaving 7 bases unmatched. The CDR3 length is 17 residues.

V is TRBV20-1 and J is TRBJ1-6, with 7 bases identical to TRBD1. Trimming at V came to 2 bases and at J to 10 bases, leaving 11 bases not matched to a gene. CDR1 and CDR2 from the germline V gene are DFQATT and SNEGSKA (reference sequence). The CDR3 length is 15 residues. The CDR3 DNA sequence: TGCAGTGCTAGACCCTTGACAGGGACCATATCACCCCTCCACTTT. This translates into CSARPLTGTISPLHF.

The chain uses TRBV27 and TRBJ2-5; the D gene is possibly TRBD1 (6 bases). The V end was cut by 5 bases, the J end by 5 bases, with 21 bases between. There are 16 residues in the CDR3. Germline values: CDR1 MNHEY, CDR2 SMNVEV (reference sequence). CDR3 nucleotides: TGTGCCAGCAGTCGAATTTCTTCGGACAGTCGGGAGACCCAGTACTTC. Its translation: CASSRISSDSRETQYF.

This clonotype has more than one count but fewer than ten. The genes are TRBV20-1 and TRBJ2-5; D may be TRBD1 (6 bases). Germline V lookup: CDR1 DFQATT, CDR2 SNEGSKA (reference sequence). The V end was cut by 7 bases, the J end by 5 bases, with 14 bases between. CDR3 length equals 12 residues. The CDR3 DNA follows: TGCAGTGGAAGAGTCCAGGGGGAGACCCAGTACTTC. Encoded protein: CSGRVQGETQYF.